This record looks at one T cell receptor (beta chain) sequence and its context. What it binds is not known. The data belong to a study of T cell responses to AZD1222 COVID-19 vaccine. General study findings and limits: Receipt of two AZD1222 doses was followed by a rise in Spike-specific TCR breadth and depth. Seropositive AZD1222 recipients at baseline numbered only five to seven. Close to half of all spike-specific TCRs reportedly target regions of the variants that are unmutated.

This CDR3 comprises 18 residues. The V end lost 4 bases, the J end lost 2 bases, and 18 bases lay between the germline ends. Investigators merged groups given second doses at roughly 4 or roughly 12 weeks. Repertoires were generated with immunoSEQ multiplex PCR, while TCRdb's copy carries only in-frame clones and drops some. The profile shows 95,000 to 100,000 clones, approximately 84% of them singletons. The sample here was peripheral blood, taken 28 days after the second AZD1222 dose. The source of this sequence is an adult who received the AZD1222 COVID-19 vaccine. The chain employs TRBV23-1 and TRBJ2-6; D gene ambiguous. TRBV23-1 is an open reading frame, and its role is uncertain. As DNA, the CDR3 is TGCGCCAGCAGTCCGCCTGGGCCTAACGGCCCTGGGGCCAACGTCCTGACTTTC. Encoded protein: CASSPPGPNGPGANVLTF.